This T cell receptor (beta chain) is from a study of T cells in Graves' hyperthyroidism and ophthalmopathy. Study context: Prior to any treatment, at the point of initial diagnosis, peripheral blood was collected.

The J segment lost 3 bases and the V segment lost 5 bases, leaving 10 bases of the junction unmatched. Germline V gene sequence: CDR1 SEHNR, CDR2 FQNEAQ (reference sequence). CDR3 length equals 16 residues. Study conclusions and caveats: A model built on 13 V-J features separated ophthalmopathy from stable hyperthyroidism. Peripheral blood also featured most of the thyroid clonotypes expanded above 0.001.

Researchers barred patients who had uncontrolled infection, other autoimmune disease, pregnancy or lactation. It was RNA transcripts that yielded the amplified TCR beta CDR3 regions. With the HTBI primer set, the TCR CDR3 went through a first round of RT-PCR. TCRdb ran MiXCR on the multiplex PCR reads and lists one entry per CDR3 protein. In the table there are about 130,000 distinct CDR3 sequences, approximately 20% of which are singletons. As regards this clonotype: What it binds is not known.

This chain links TRBV7-9 with TRBJ2-3; TRBD1 matches 8 bases. This sequence was found in a woman aged 50 to 60 with Graves' hyperthyroidism that later progressed to Graves' ophthalmopathy. The sequenced material came from blood. CDR3: CASSPSGTGGTDTQYF. CDR3 bases: TGTGCCAGCAGCCCTTCCGGTACAGGGGGAACAGATACGCAGTATTTT.